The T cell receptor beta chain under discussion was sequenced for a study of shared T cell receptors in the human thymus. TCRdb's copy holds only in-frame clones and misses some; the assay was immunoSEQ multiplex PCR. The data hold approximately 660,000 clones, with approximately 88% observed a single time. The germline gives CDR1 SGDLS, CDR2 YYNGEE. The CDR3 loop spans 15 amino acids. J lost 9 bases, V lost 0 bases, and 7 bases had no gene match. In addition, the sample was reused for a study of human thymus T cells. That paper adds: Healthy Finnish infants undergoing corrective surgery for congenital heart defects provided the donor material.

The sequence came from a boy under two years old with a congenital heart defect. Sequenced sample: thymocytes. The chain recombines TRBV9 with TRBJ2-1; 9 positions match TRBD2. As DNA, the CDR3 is TGTGCCAGCAGCGTAGACGGCGGGAGGGCCGGTGAGCAGTTCTTC. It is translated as CASSVDGGRAGEQFF.